This T cell receptor beta chain was recovered during a study of monozygotic twins with inflammatory bowel disease. Whole-study results and caveats: The study supported no single strong signal or clonotype linked to IBD.

The CDR3 has 13 amino acids. The germline V gene has CDR1 SNHLY and CDR2 FYNNEI. TCRdb reprocessed the 5' RACE reads; each CDR3 protein has one entry and no DNA is given. The listing records about 170,000 distinct CDR3 sequences. Regarding this clonotype: No antigen is known for it.

The sequencing input was blood. The chain uses TRBV2 and TRBJ1-5; TCRdb's D call of TRBD1 is untestable without DNA. The TCR sequence derives from a human donor with ulcerative colitis or Crohn's disease, or a healthy co-twin of an affected twin (not recorded which). This CDR3 reads CALGRDSNQPQHF.